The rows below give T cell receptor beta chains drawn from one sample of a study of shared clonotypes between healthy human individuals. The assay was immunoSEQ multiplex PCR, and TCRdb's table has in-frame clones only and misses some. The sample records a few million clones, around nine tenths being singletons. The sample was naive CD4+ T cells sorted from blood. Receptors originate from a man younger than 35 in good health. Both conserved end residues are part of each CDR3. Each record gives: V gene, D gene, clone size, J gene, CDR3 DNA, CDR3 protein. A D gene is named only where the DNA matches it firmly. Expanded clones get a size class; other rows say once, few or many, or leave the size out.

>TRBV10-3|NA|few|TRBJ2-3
TGTGCCACGGGAGACTCCGGCGGAACAGATACGCAGTATTTT
CATGDSGGTDTQYF
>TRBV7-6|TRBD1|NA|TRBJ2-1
TGTGCCAGCAGCCAAGGACAGGGAGGATATGAGCAGTTCTTC
CASSQGQGGYEQFF
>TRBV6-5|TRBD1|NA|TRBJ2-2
TGTGCCAGCAGGCAGACAGGGACCGGGGAGCTGTTTTTT
CASRQTGTGELFF
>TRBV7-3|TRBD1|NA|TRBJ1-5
TGTGCCAGCAGCCTAGGGGTGTGGGACAGGGGGCGGAGTAGGGGCAATCAGCCCCAGCATTTT
CASSLGVWDRGRSRGNQPQHF
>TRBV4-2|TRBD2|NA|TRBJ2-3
TGTGCCAGCAGCCAAGACCTAAGCGGGGGGGTTTCAGATACGCAGTATTTT
CASSQDLSGGVSDTQYF
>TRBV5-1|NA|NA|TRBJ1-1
TGCGCCAGCAGCTTGGGTGGGCCCGGGAACACTGAAGCTTTCTTT
CASSLGGPGNTEAFF
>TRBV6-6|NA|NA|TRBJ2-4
TGTGCCAGCAGTTACTCGACGGGCATGTCCATTCAGTACTTC
CASSYSTGMSIQYF
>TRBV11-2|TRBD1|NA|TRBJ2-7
TGTGCCAGCAGCTCCGGGACAGCAGCCTCCGAGCAGTACTTC
CASSSGTAASEQYF
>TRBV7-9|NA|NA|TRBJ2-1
TGTGCCAGCAGCTTAGGGGCGGGCCGGGCCTACAATGAGCAGTTCTTC
CASSLGAGRAYNEQFF
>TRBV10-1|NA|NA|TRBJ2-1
TGCGCCAGCAGTGAGGACAGGAGGGGCAATGAGCAGTTCTTC
CASSEDRRGNEQFF
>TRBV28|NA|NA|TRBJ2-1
TGTGCCAGCACTGATCGTGGGACGGCTCAGTTCTTC
CASTDRGTAQFF
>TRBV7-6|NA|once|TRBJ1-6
TGTGCCAGCAGCTTGCAGCTCGGTTCACCCCTCCACTTT
CASSLQLGSPLHF
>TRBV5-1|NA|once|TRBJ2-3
TGCGCCAGCAGCACTTGGGGGAGCAGCACAGATACGCAGTATTTT
CASSTWGSSTDTQYF
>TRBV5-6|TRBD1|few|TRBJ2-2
TGTGCCAGCAGCTCGATGGGACAGGGGGTTTTCTTCACCGGGGAGCTGTTTTTT
CASSSMGQGVFFTGELFF
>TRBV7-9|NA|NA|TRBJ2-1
TGTGCCAGCCTGGGGGTAGCGCGCAATGAGCAGTTCTTC
CASLGVARNEQFF
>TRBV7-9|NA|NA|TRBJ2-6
TGTGCCAGCAGCGTGGGGGCAGAACCCGGGGCCAACGTCCTGACTTTC
CASSVGAEPGANVLTF
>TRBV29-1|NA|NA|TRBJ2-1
TGCAGCGCCACGGCGGGGTACAATGAGCAGTTCTTC
CSATAGYNEQFF
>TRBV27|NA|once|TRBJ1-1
TGTGCCAGCAGGGGCCAAGCCTACACTGAAGCTTTCTTT
CASRGQAYTEAFF
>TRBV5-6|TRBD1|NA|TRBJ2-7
TGTGCCAGCAGCTTACCGGGACAGGGGAACTACGAGCAGTACTTC
CASSLPGQGNYEQYF
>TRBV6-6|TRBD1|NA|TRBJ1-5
TGTGCCAGCAGTTATAACAGGGGAGGCAATCAGCCCCAGCATTTT
CASSYNRGGNQPQHF
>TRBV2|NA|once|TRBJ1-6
TGTGCCAGCAGCGTTGACTTGAGCTCCTATAATTCACCCCTCCACTTT
CASSVDLSSYNSPLHF
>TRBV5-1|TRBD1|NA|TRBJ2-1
TGCGCCAGCAGCTACGACAGGGGCGCTGGATATGAGCAGTTCTTC
CASSYDRGAGYEQFF
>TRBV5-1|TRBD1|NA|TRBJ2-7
TGCGCCAGCAGCCAGGGGGACATCCGGTATGAATCCTACGAGCAGTACTTC
CASSQGDIRYESYEQYF
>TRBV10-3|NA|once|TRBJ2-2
TGTGCCATCAGTGCGCGGAACGGGGAGCTGTTTTTT
CAISARNGELFF
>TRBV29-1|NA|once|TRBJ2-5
TGCAGCGTTGAAAGGGGACTGGGACTTCTGTACTTC
CSVERGLGLLYF
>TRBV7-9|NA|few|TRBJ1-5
TGTGCCAGCAGCTTAGACCTGGTAGGACGGATCAATCAGCCCCAGCATTTT
CASSLDLVGRINQPQHF
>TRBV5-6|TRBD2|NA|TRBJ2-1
TGTGCCAGCAGTCGTCGACTAGCGCACTACAATGAGCAGTTCTTC
CASSRRLAHYNEQFF
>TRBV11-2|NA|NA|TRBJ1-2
TGTGCCAGCAGCTCCGACAGCTATGGCTACACCTTC
CASSSDSYGYTF
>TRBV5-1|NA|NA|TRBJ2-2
TGCGCCAGCAGCCCTAGGGGGGACACCGGGGAGCTGTTTTTT
CASSPRGDTGELFF
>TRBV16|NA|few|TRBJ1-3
TGTGCCAGCAGCCAATCATCAGGGAGAAACACCATATATTTT
CASSQSSGRNTIYF
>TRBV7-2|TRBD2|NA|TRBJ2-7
TGTGCCAGCAGCTTAGGGGGCGGGGGCTACGAGCAGTACTTC
CASSLGGGGYEQYF
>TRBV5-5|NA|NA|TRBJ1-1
TGTGCCAGCAGGCGGAGCCACGCCCGGTTGAACACTGAAGCTTTCTTT
CASRRSHARLNTEAFF
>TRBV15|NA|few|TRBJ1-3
TGTGCCACCAGCAGAGATGTAGTCTCTGGAAACACCATATATTTT
CATSRDVVSGNTIYF
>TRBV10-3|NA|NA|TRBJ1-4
TGTGCCATCAGTGAGTCGGGGTATATTGCAACTAATGAAAAACTGTTTTTT
CAISESGYIATNEKLFF
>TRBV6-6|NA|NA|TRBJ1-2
TGTGCCAGCAGCCCCGCGGGATCCGACTATGGCTACACCTTC
CASSPAGSDYGYTF
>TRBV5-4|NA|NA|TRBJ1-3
TGTGCAAGCAGCTTGGGACTGGCGGGACACCCTGGAAACACCATATATTTT
CASSLGLAGHPGNTIYF
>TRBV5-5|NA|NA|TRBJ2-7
TGTGCCAGCAGCTTGGCCCCACCGGCCTACGAGCAGTACTTC
CASSLAPPAYEQYF
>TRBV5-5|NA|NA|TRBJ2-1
TGTGCCAGCAGCTCAAGGATCAGGAAGGCCGAGGTTGAGCAGTTCTTC
CASSSRIRKAEVEQFF
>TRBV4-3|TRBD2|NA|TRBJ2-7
TGCGCCAGCAGCCAAGCCCGACTAGCGGGAGGTCAAACCTACGAGCAGTACTTC
CASSQARLAGGQTYEQYF
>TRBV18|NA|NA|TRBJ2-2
TGTGCCAGCTCAAATAGTGGGAACACCGGGGAGCTGTTTTTT
CASSNSGNTGELFF
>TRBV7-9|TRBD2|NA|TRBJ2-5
TGTGCCAGCAGTTACACGCTAGCGGGGACGGGGACCCAGTACTTC
CASSYTLAGTGTQYF
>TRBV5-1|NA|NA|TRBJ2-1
TGCGCCAGCAGCTTGGAAGGGTTCCGCAATGAGCAGTTCTTC
CASSLEGFRNEQFF